The 25 T cell receptor beta chains given below trace back to one sample, sequenced in a study of identical twins. TCRdb redid the calling of the 5' RACE reads with MiXCR, one entry per CDR3 protein. Of approximately 600,000 distinct CDR3 sequences in the sample, around 7.5% were seen once. These records were also assigned to another study, of yellow fever vaccine responses in identical twins.

The source material was PBMCs. All receptors come from a woman under 30 in good health.

The table lists this clonotype with many counts. CDR3 nucleotide sequence: TGTGCCACCAGCAGTCTTTATCGCGACGAGCAGTACGTC. Protein: CATSSLYRDEQYV. This chain links TRBV15 with TRBJ2-7, with D unclear. V was trimmed by 3 bases and J by 5 bases, leaving 11 bases between them. CDR3 length: 13 residues. Per germline, CDR1 LNHNV and CDR2 YYDKDF (reference sequence).

This clonotype showed up many times. DNA for the CDR3: TGCGCCAGCAGCCAAGATAGGGGTTGGACTGAAGCTTTCTTT. Protein sequence: CASSQDRGWTEAFF. The V and J genes are TRBV4-1 and TRBJ1-1; tentatively, D is TRBD1 (5 bases). The V gene's germline CDR1 is MGHRA and CDR2 YSYEKL. CDR3 size: 14 residues. Trimming removed 0 bases at V and 5 bases at J, with 10 bases between.

The gene calls are TRBV20-1 and TRBJ2-3, with 8 nucleotides matching TRBD1. This CDR3 contains 18 residues. V was pared by 0 bases and J by 0 bases, with 11 bases of the junction left unmatched. Germline loops: CDR1 DFQATT, CDR2 SNEGSKA (reference sequence). The CDR3 DNA is TGCAGTGCTAGAGATCCTTCCAGCAGGGGGCGTAGCACAGATACGCAGTATTTT. Protein sequence: CSARDPSSRGRSTDTQYF.

The genes are TRBV5-1 and TRBJ2-2; a possible D gene is TRBD2 (5 bases). Germline V gene lookup returns CDR1 SGHRS and CDR2 YFSETQ. CDR3 size: 17 residues. Deletions cut 0 bases from V and 0 bases from J, with 12 bases between. For the CDR3, the DNA is TGCGCCAGCAGCTTGGCGGGTCTAGCCGCGAACACCGGGGAGCTGTTTTTT. It encodes CASSLAGLAANTGELFF.

This clonotype has just a few counts. The chain is built from TRBV5-8 and TRBJ2-3; D ambiguous. Trimming took 4 bases from V and 1 from J, leaving 10 bases between them. Germline assignment: CDR1 SGHTS and CDR2 YDEGEE. CDR3 length: 14 amino acids. This CDR3 reads CASSTRTRTDTQYF. CDR3 nucleotides: TGTGCCAGCAGCACGAGGACCCGCACAGATACGCAGTATTTT.

This chain connects TRBV28 to TRBJ1-2, with 9 bases matching TRBD1. CDR1 MDHEN and CDR2 SYDVKM come from the germline V gene. CDR3 length equals 14 residues. After removal of 4 bases from V and 4 bases from J, the junction contained 4 bases not matched to a gene. CDR3 nucleotide sequence: TGTGCCAGCAGTTCCGGGACAGGGAGCTATGGCTACACCTTC. Translating it yields CASSSGTGSYGYTF.

This clonotype was counted at least ten times. This sequence joins TRBV5-1 and TRBJ2-5; D remains unclear. The V gene's germline CDR1 is SGHRS and CDR2 YFSETQ. V was clipped by 5 bases and J by 5 bases, with 7 bases between them. CDR3 length: 11 residues. CDR3 amino acids: CASREFETQYF. The DNA of the CDR3 is TGCGCCAGCAGAGAATTCGAGACCCAGTACTTC.

This rearrangement joins TRBV4-1 to TRBJ2-7, with TRBD2 identical over 9 bases. Germline CDR1 is MGHRA and CDR2 is YSYEKL. The V gene end was trimmed by 4 bases and the J gene end by 3 bases; junction bases not matched to a gene: 4. This CDR3 contains 14 residues. For the CDR3, the DNA is TGCGCCAGCAGCCGGGCTAGCGGGAACTACGAGCAGTACTTC. Translation gives CASSRASGNYEQYF.

This clonotype came up a few times. The chain couples TRBV5-1 to TRBJ1-2; 10 bases fit TRBD1. CDR1 and CDR2 (germline): SGHRS, YFSETQ. The V and J ends lost 4 bases and 7 bases, in that order; junction bases with no gene match: 13. The CDR3 spans 16 residues. The CDR3 DNA reads as TGCGCCAGCAGCCTAGTGGGGACAGGGGACACTGGTGGCTACACCTTC. This codes for CASSLVGTGDTGGYTF.

This clonotype was detected ten times or more. The chain couples TRBV10-3 to TRBJ2-1; maybe TRBD1 (6 bases). Deletions cut 2 bases from V and 0 bases from J, with 8 bases between. CDR1 is ENHRY, CDR2 SYGVKD, per germline. This CDR3 comprises 15 residues. The CDR3: CAISEGQSSYNEQFF. The CDR3 region has the DNA TGTGCCATCAGTGAGGGACAGAGCTCCTACAATGAGCAGTTCTTC.

This clonotype was found a few times. This sequence joins TRBV7-8 and TRBJ2-7; D is undetermined. The germline V gene has CDR1 SGHVS and CDR2 FQNEAQ. The CDR3 covers 15 residues. Trimming took off 5 bases at V and 0 bases at J, with 14 bases between the two ends. CDR3 bases: TGTGCCAGCAGCCCCAAAGGAACCGGCTCCTACGAGCAGTACGTC. This codes for CASSPKGTGSYEQYV.

The V and J genes are TRBV7-9 and TRBJ2-2, with D tentatively TRBD1 (5 bases). This CDR3 is built from 16 residues. V lost 0 bases and J 4 bases, leaving 12 bases between the germline ends. CDR1 SEHNR and CDR2 FQNEAQ come from the germline V gene (reference sequence). In DNA, the CDR3 is TGTGCCAGCAGCTTAGCGGGCAGGGCAAGCACCGGGGAGCTGTTTTTT. It encodes CASSLAGRASTGELFF. Full variable domain (remainder filled in from reference TRBV7-9 and TRBJ2-2): DTGVSQNPRHKITKRGQNVTFRCDPISEHNRLYWYRQTLGQGPEFLTYFQNEAQLEKSRLLSDRFSAERPKGSFSTLEIQRTEQGDSAMYLCASSLAGRASTGELFFGEGSRLTVL.

This clonotype has only a few counts. The rearrangement uses TRBV15 and TRBJ1-1; D is unclear. Germline CDR1 and CDR2: LNHNV and YYDKDF (reference sequence). This CDR3 contains 16 residues. V gave up 1 base and J gave up 1 base, with 13 bases separating them. Written as DNA, the CDR3 is TGTGCCACCAGCAGAGGCAGGTGGGGAAAGAACACTGAAGCTTTCTTT. The encoded protein is CATSRGRWGKNTEAFF. The whole variable domain, filled in from reference TRBV15 and TRBJ1-1, reads DAMVIQNPRYQVTQFGKPVTLSCSQTLNHNVMYWYQQKSSQAPKLLFHYYDKDFNNEADTPDNFQSRRPNTSFCFLDIRSPGLGDTAMYLCATSRGRWGKNTEAFFGQGTRLTVV.

This chain joins TRBV29-1 and TRBJ1-1; tentatively, D is TRBD1 (5 bases). CDR1 is SQVTM, CDR2 ANQGSEA, per germline. The CDR3 contains 14 residues. Trimming removed 2 bases from V and 5 bases from J, with 15 bases in between. For the CDR3, the DNA is TGCAGCGTTGAAAATTGGGACGGGGGGACTGAAGCTTTCTTT. This sequence encodes CSVENWDGGTEAFF. Together with reference TRBV29-1 and TRBJ1-1, the CDR3 gives the full variable domain: SAVISQKPSRDICQRGTSLTIQCQVDSQVTMMFWYRQQPGQSLTLIATANQGSEATYESGFVIDKFPISRPNLTFSTLTVSNMSPEDSSIYLCSVENWDGGTEAFFGQGTRLTVV.

This clonotype was counted between two and nine times. V and J are TRBV4-1 and TRBJ2-3; TRBD2 is a possible D gene (6 bases). Germline CDR1 MGHRA, CDR2 YSYEKL. The CDR3 is made up of 17 amino acids. Trimming removed 1 base from V and 0 bases from J, with 14 bases in between. CDR3 residues: CASSQAVAGLSTDTQYF. DNA of the CDR3: TGCGCCAGCAGCCAAGCGGTTGCGGGATTAAGCACAGATACGCAGTATTTT.

The rearrangement links TRBV29-1 to TRBJ1-1; a possible D gene is TRBD1 (5 bases). Trimming shortened V by 4 bases and J by 11 bases, and 11 bases separated the two germline ends. Germline V gene lookup returns CDR1 SQVTM and CDR2 ANQGSEA. The CDR3 loop spans 10 amino acids. CDR3 loop: CSVGGDWAFF. CDR3 in DNA: TGCAGCGTTGGGGGGGATTGGGCTTTCTTT. Based on the CDR3 plus reference TRBV29-1 and TRBJ1-1, the full variable domain is SAVISQKPSRDICQRGTSLTIQCQVDSQVTMMFWYRQQPGQSLTLIATANQGSEATYESGFVIDKFPISRPNLTFSTLTVSNMSPEDSSIYLCSVGGDWAFFGQGTRLTVV.

This clonotype has at least ten counts. The J gene is TRBJ2-3, the V gene TRBV3-1; D call uncertain. Germline assignment: CDR1 LGHDT and CDR2 YNNKEL (reference sequence). There are 12 residues in the CDR3. Trimming pared 2 bases from V and 2 bases from J, leaving 2 bases between. The DNA for the CDR3 is TGTGCCAGCAGCCAACACACAGATACGCAGTATTTT. Residues: CASSQHTDTQYF.

This clonotype has more than one count but fewer than ten. The rearrangement joins TRBV7-2 to TRBJ2-3; perhaps TRBD2 as D (5 bases). Trimming left V 7 bases short and J 0 bases short, with 14 bases between. The CDR3 length is 15 residues. Germline V gene lookup returns CDR1 SGHTA and CDR2 FQGNSA. CDR3 nucleotides: TGTGCCAGCACCCCAGTACTAGTCAGCACAGATACGCAGTATTTT. Translating gives CASTPVLVSTDTQYF.

This chain joins TRBV28 and TRBJ1-5; D is undetermined. The CDR3 has 14 amino acids. From germline, CDR1 is MDHEN and CDR2 SYDVKM. The V end lost 6 bases, the J end lost 0 bases, and 9 bases lay between the germline ends. CDR3 sequence reads: CASSLMGSNQPQHF. The CDR3 DNA reads TGTGCCAGCAGCCTAATGGGTAGCAATCAGCCCCAGCATTTT.

The chain recombines TRBV5-1 with TRBJ2-1; 7 bases are a match to TRBD2. V dropped 0 bases and J dropped 6; count of bases not matched to a gene: 6. CDR1 is SGHRS, CDR2 YFSETQ, per germline. The CDR3 runs to 15 residues. The CDR3: CASSLALRGFNEQFF. CDR3 coding DNA: TGCGCCAGCAGCTTGGCCTTGCGGGGGTTCAATGAGCAGTTCTTC.

The V gene is TRBV6-5, the J gene TRBJ2-3; 11 bases line up with TRBD2. V shed 2 bases, J shed 0 bases, and the junction held 4 bases outside the gene matches. CDR1 MNHEY and CDR2 SVGAGI come from the germline V gene. This CDR3 spans 17 amino acids. CDR3 sequence: CASSYAWTSGSTDTQYF. The CDR3 nucleotides are TGTGCCAGCAGTTACGCGTGGACTAGCGGGAGCACAGATACGCAGTATTTT.

V gene TRBV10-3 combines with J gene TRBJ2-2, with unresolved D. V was shortened by 10 bases and J by 2 bases, with 17 bases between the two germline ends. CDR1 is ENHRY, CDR2 SYGVKD, per germline. The length of the CDR3 is 15 residues. CDR3 in DNA: TGTGCCACCGGAACCCGAAATTCAAACACCGGGGAGCTGTTTTTT. Its translation is CATGTRNSNTGELFF.

This clonotype was picked up a small number of times. The rearrangement uses TRBV25-1 and TRBJ2-1, with D hard to call. Germline V lookup: CDR1 MGHDK, CDR2 SYGVNS. The CDR3 contains 12 residues. With 0 bases removed from V and 13 bases from J, the gap between germline ends came to 10 bases. The CDR3 bases are TGTGCCAGCAGTGAATACCCTACGACTCAGTTCTTC. Translated: CASSEYPTTQFF.

This clonotype was found many times. The V gene is TRBV12-3 or TRBV12-4, the J gene TRBJ2-1; unclear D gene. CDR3 size: 14 residues. The V and J ends lost 0 bases and 5 bases respectively, with 8 bases between them. DNA for the CDR3: TGTGCCAGCAGTTTAGCCGATTACGACAATGAGCAGTTCTTC. This encodes CASSLADYDNEQFF.

The CDR3 spells CASSTGQAGEQYV. CDR3 sequence (DNA): TGTGCCAGCAGTACGGGACAGGCGGGCGAGCAGTACGTC. The rearrangement links TRBV6-6 to TRBJ2-7, with 8 nucleotides matching TRBD1. V shed 5 bases and J 6 bases; nucleotides not matched to a gene: 6. The CDR3 consists of 13 residues. Germline V gene data show CDR1 as MNHNY and CDR2 as SVGAGI (reference sequence).